The sequence of this T cell receptor delta chain was determined in a study of gamma-delta T cells after stem cell transplantation. Germline-derived CDR1 and CDR2 are TSWWSYY and QGS. Trimming at V came to 4 bases and at J to 0 bases, leaving 29 bases not matched to a gene. This CDR3 is 24 amino acids long. TCRdb processed the RT-PCR reads again with the CATT caller. The sample has over 7,500 delta-chain clones, roughly 15% seen once. The sample consisted of gamma-delta T cells. The chain combines TRDV1 with TRDJ1; 10 bases map to TRDD3. This sequence was found in a human donor. It is not recorded whose cells these are; they may come from a transplant donor. CDR3 in DNA: TGTGCTCTTGGGGCCCTCGGCGGAGTGGGGGATACCCCCACAAGTCTACCGTACACCGATAAACTCATCTTT. It yields the protein CALGALGGVGDTPTSLPYTDKLIF.